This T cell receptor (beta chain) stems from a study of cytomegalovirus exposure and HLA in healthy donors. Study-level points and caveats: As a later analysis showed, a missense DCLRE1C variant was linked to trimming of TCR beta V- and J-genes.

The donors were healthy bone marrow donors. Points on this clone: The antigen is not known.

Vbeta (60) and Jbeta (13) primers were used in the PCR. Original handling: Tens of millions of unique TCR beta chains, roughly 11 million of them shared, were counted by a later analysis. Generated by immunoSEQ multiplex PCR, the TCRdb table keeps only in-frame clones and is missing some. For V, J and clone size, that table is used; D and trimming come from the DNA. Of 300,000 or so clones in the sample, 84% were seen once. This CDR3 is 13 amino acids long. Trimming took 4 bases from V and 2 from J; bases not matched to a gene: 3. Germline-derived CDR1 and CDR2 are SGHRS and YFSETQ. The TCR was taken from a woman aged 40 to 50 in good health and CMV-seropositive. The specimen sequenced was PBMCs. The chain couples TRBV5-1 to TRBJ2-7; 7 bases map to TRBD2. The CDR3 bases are TGCGCCAGCAGCCTAGCGGATACCTACGAGCAGTACTTC. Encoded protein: CASSLADTYEQYF. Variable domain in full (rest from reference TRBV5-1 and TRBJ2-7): KAGVTQTPRYLIKTRGQQVTLSCSPISGHRSVSWYQQTPGQGLQFLFEYFSETQRNKGNFPGRFSGRQFSNSRSEMNVSTLELGDSALYLCASSLADTYEQYFGPGTRLTVT.